Below are 14 T cell receptor beta chains sequenced from a single sample in a study of cytomegalovirus exposure and HLA in healthy donors. The PCR used 60 Vbeta and 13 Jbeta primers. Method: immunoSEQ multiplex PCR; TCRdb's copy keeps in-frame clones and lacks some. The profile shows about 160,000 clones, just under 80% of them singletons. The specimen sequenced was PBMCs. The receptor source for this set is a woman aged 40 to 49 in good health and CMV-seropositive.

This chain joins TRBV2 and TRBJ1-2; D is possibly TRBD1 (5 bases). Trimming removed 2 bases at V and 5 bases at J, with 6 bases between. The CDR3 runs to 12 residues. Germline V gene sequence: CDR1 SNHLY, CDR2 FYNNEI. The chain's CDR3 is CASSEQGYGYTF. CDR3 in DNA: TGTGCCAGCAGTGAACAGGGATATGGCTACACCTTC.

CDR3 coding DNA: TGTGCCAGCAGGGCCAGTGGATATGGCTACACCTTC. Translated: CASRASGYGYTF. This rearrangement joins TRBV19 to TRBJ1-2; the D gene is possibly TRBD1 (5 bases). Trimming took off 9 bases at V and 5 bases at J, with 13 bases between the two ends. The CDR3 totals 12 residues. Germline V CDR1 and CDR2: LNHDA, SQIVND (reference sequence). The whole variable domain, remainder taken from reference TRBV19 and TRBJ1-2, is DGGITQSPKYLFRKEGQNVTLSCEQNLNHDAMYWYRQDPGQGLRLIYYSQIVNDFQKGDIAEGYSVSREKKESFPLTVTSAQKNPTAFYLCASRASGYGYTFGSGTRLTVV.

V usage is TRBV6-6 and J usage is TRBJ2-1; 7 bases are shared with TRBD1. Germline lookup yields CDR1 MNHNY and CDR2 SVGAGI (reference sequence). The CDR3 contains 15 residues. Germline trimming cut 4 bases from V and 0 bases from J; bases unmatched to any gene: 3. The CDR3 coding sequence is TGTGCCAGCAGTTGGGGACAGAGCTCCTACAATGAGCAGTTCTTC. It is translated as CASSWGQSSYNEQFF.

The rearrangement links TRBV19 to TRBJ1-5; 9 bases are a match to TRBD1. The CDR3 spans 13 residues. Germline assignment: CDR1 LNHDA and CDR2 SQIVND (reference sequence). After removal of 9 bases from V and 7 bases from J, the junction contained 7 bases not matched to a gene. This CDR3 reads CASGTGTPQPQHF. DNA of the CDR3: TGTGCCAGCGGGACAGGGACACCACAGCCCCAGCATTTT.

The rearrangement links TRBV30 to TRBJ2-1; D perhaps matches TRBD1 (5 bases). Trimming stripped 0 bases from V and 1 base from J, with 10 bases between. This CDR3 is built from 15 residues. Germline CDR1 GTSNPN, CDR2 SVGIG (reference sequence). CDR3 nucleotides: TGTGCCTGGAGTGTAGGGGCTACTTCCTACAATGAGCAGTTCTTC. Translating it yields CAWSVGATSYNEQFF.

J is TRBJ1-5 and V is TRBV6-6; a weak D match, TRBD1 (5 bases). The CDR3 has 14 residues. Looked up from germline, CDR1 is MNHNY and CDR2 is SVGAGI (reference sequence). Trimming took 5 bases from V and 3 from J, leaving 11 bases between them. The CDR3 loop reads CASSHGGYNQPQHF. The CDR3 bases are TGTGCCAGCAGTCACGGGGGATACAATCAGCCCCAGCATTTT.

J is TRBJ2-1 and V is TRBV4-2, with 13 positions matching TRBD2. The junction had 8 bases not matched to a gene; V was cut back by 3 bases and J by 6 bases. From germline, CDR1 is LGHNA and CDR2 YNFKEQ. This CDR3 region has 17 residues. CDR3: CASSQSTSGGGSNEQFF. For the CDR3, the DNA is TGTGCCAGCAGCCAGAGTACTAGCGGGGGGGGGTCCAATGAGCAGTTCTTC.

The chain couples TRBV9 to TRBJ2-1; TRBD2 matches 9 bases. Per germline, CDR1 SGDLS and CDR2 YYNGEE. This CDR3 contains 15 residues. J lost 11 bases, V lost 0 bases, and 9 bases had no gene match. CDR3 sequence (DNA): TGTGCCAGCAGCGTAGGAAGCGGGGGGTCCACCAAGCAGTTCTTC. It yields the protein CASSVGSGGSTKQFF.

This clone turned up a few times. The chain couples TRBV5-1 to TRBJ1-4, with 9 positions matching TRBD1. The CDR3 length is 14 residues. The V gene end was trimmed by 4 bases and the J gene end by 5 bases; junction bases not matched to a gene: 3. Germline V gives CDR1 SGHRS, CDR2 YFSETQ. CDR3 in amino acids: CASSKTGGNEKLFF. The CDR3 region has the DNA TGCGCCAGCAGCAAGACAGGGGGGAATGAAAAACTGTTTTTT.

This chain joins TRBV7-2 and TRBJ1-6, with 7 nucleotides matching TRBD1. V gave up 1 base and J gave up 9 bases; unmatched junction bases: 9. There are 16 residues in the CDR3. Germline assignment: CDR1 SGHTA and CDR2 FQGNSA. CDR3 protein: CASSLELQGGFSPLHF. The CDR3 DNA follows: TGTGCCAGCAGCTTAGAGCTCCAGGGGGGTTTTTCACCCCTCCACTTT.

The V call is TRBV28, the J call TRBJ1-1, with D tentatively TRBD1 (5 bases). The CDR3 has 13 amino acids. The ends were cut back, 2 bases at V and 6 bases at J, with 10 bases in the middle. From germline, CDR1 is MDHEN and CDR2 SYDVKM. CDR3 DNA: TGTGCCAGCAGTTTACCGACAGCACCTGAAGCTTTCTTT. This codes for CASSLPTAPEAFF. Drawing the rest from reference TRBV28 and TRBJ1-1, the complete variable domain is DVKVTQSSRYLVKRTGEKVFLECVQDMDHENMFWYRQDPGLGLRLIYFSYDVKMKEKGDIPEGYSVSREKKERFSLILESASTNQTSMYLCASSLPTAPEAFFGQGTRLTVV.

The V call is TRBV4-1, the J call TRBJ2-5; tentatively, D is TRBD1 (6 bases). The ends were cut back, 2 bases at V and 5 bases at J, with 12 bases in the middle. The CDR3 covers 14 residues. The germline V gene has CDR1 MGHRA and CDR2 YSYEKL. The CDR3 DNA reads TGCGCCAGCAGCCAACGTGCAGGGGTGGAGACCCAGTACTTC. This encodes CASSQRAGVETQYF.

V gene TRBV9 combines with J gene TRBJ1-2, with D uncertain. The CDR3 consists of 14 residues. With 0 bases removed from V and 8 bases from J, the gap between germline ends came to 14 bases. CDR1 SGDLS and CDR2 YYNGEE come from the germline V gene. The CDR3 spells CASSVGGIPRGYTF. The CDR3 DNA reads as TGTGCCAGCAGCGTAGGAGGGATCCCTAGAGGCTACACCTTC.

The rearrangement joins TRBV2 to TRBJ1-1, with D perhaps TRBD1 (5 bases). V lost 4 bases to trimming and J lost 4 bases, with 10 bases between them. The germline CDR1 and CDR2 sequences are SNHLY and FYNNEI. The CDR3 spans 13 residues. CDR3: CASSVTVSTEAFF. CDR3 sequence (DNA): TGTGCCAGCAGTGTGACAGTGAGCACTGAAGCTTTCTTT.